This T cell receptor beta chain emerged from a study of T-cell reconstitution after alpha-beta-depleted transplantation in children. Points from the study as a whole: A year post-transplant, T-cell counts and diversity derived mostly from newly produced T cells. Recipient T cells and thymic progenitors that survived were the source of the high TCRbeta diversity seen at day 60 in some patients. About two months after transplant, alpha-beta T cells reportedly came from several hundred expanded graft clones.

A note on this clonotype: Its target is unknown.

Molecular barcoding with unique molecular identifiers was used for the TCRbeta library. TCRdb re-derived calls from the PCR reads in MiXCR, one entry per CDR3 protein. In the table there are more than 300,000 distinct CDR3 sequences, 16% of which are singletons. V lost 4 bases and J lost 0, with 8 bases in between. The length of the CDR3 is 14 residues. CDR1 is SGHRS, CDR2 YFSETQ, per germline. This chain links TRBV5-1 with TRBJ1-3; possibly TRBD1 for D (5 bases). Sequences were derived from PBMCs, mostly from graft donor cells, sampled 360 days after TCRalphabeta/CD19-depleted stem cell transplant. The source of this sequence is a male patient between 2 and 10 years old who had a stem cell transplant for acute lymphoblastic leukemia, so the T cells may come from the graft donor. The CDR3 loop reads CASSVGVSGNTIYF. CDR3 nucleotide sequence: TGCGCCAGCAGCGTAGGGGTCTCTGGAAACACCATATATTTT.